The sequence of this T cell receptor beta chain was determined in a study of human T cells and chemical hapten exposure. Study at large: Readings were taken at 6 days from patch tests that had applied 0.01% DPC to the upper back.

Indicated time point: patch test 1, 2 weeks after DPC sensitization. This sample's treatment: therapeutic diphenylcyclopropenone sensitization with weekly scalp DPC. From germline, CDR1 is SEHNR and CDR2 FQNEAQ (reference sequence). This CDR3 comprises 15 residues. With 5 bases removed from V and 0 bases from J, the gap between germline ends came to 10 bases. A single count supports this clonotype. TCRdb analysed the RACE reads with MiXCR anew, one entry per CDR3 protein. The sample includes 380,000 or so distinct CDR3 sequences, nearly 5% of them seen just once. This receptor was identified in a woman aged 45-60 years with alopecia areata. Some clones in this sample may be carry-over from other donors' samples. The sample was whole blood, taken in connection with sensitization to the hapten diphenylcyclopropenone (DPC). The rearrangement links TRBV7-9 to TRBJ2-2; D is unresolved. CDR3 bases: TGTGCCAGCAGCGCCAGCCATACGAACACCGGGGAGCTGTTTTTT. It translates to CASSASHTNTGELFF. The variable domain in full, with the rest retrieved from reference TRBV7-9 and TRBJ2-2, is DTGVSQNPRHKITKRGQNVTFRCDPISEHNRLYWYRQTLGQGPEFLTYFQNEAQLEKSRLLSDRFSAERPKGSFSTLEIQRTEQGDSAMYLCASSASHTNTGELFFGEGSRLTVL.